The 23 T cell receptor beta chains in this list originate from one sample, sequenced in a study of shared T cell receptors in the human thymus. Measured with immunoSEQ multiplex PCR; TCRdb has only the in-frame clones, and not every one. The table lists more than 550,000 clones, around 85% of them singletons, with 0.008% to 0.011% in the top ten. The sample also formed part of further work on human thymus T cells.

Sequences were obtained from thymocytes. Every receptor here comes from a girl younger than two with a congenital heart defect.

This clone was counted a single time. This chain links TRBV7-9 with TRBJ1-2; TRBD1 is a possible D gene (5 bases). With 5 bases removed from V and 7 bases from J, the gap between germline ends came to 11 bases. The germline V gene encodes CDR1 SEHNR and CDR2 FQNEAQ (reference sequence). This CDR3 is built from 12 residues. CDR3 DNA: TGTGCCAGCAGCCGGGGGTACGGTGGCTACACCTTC. Translation: CASSRGYGGYTF.

This clone was detected once. The J gene is TRBJ1-6, the V gene TRBV9; perhaps TRBD1 as D (6 bases). V was pared by 2 bases and J by 10 bases, with 16 bases between. CDR1 and CDR2 (germline): SGDLS, YYNGEE. The CDR3 runs 15 residues. CDR3 amino acids: CASSVMGGPMSPLHF. CDR3 bases: TGTGCCAGCAGCGTGATGGGGGGGCCAATGTCACCCCTCCACTTT.

The CDR3 DNA is TGCGCCAGCAGCCAAGAGGGGACGGACAGGGATCCCCATGGGAGTGGCTACACCTTC. Encoded protein: CASSQEGTDRDPHGSGYTF. V and J are TRBV4-3 and TRBJ1-2, with 8 bases aligning to TRBD1. The CDR3 has 19 amino acids. Germline CDR1 is LGHNA and CDR2 is YSLEER. V lost 0 bases to trimming and J lost 7 bases; unmatched junction nucleotides: 19.

This clone is a singleton in its sample. At one boundary the junction diverges from the germline segment, which might be a read error. This CDR3 reads CASSQVGTGLTENTVYF. The DNA for the CDR3 is TGCGCCAGCAGTCAAGTTGGAACAGGGTTAACAGAAAACACCGTATATTTT. This chain uses TRBV4-1 with TRBJ1-3; D may be TRBD1 (6 bases). The CDR3 extends over 17 amino acids. Germline lookup yields CDR1 MGHRA and CDR2 YSYEKL.

The chain joins TRBV4-1 to TRBJ1-1, with a weak D call TRBD1 (6 bases). The CDR3 sequence is 16 residues long. V was shortened by 2 bases and J by 9 bases, with 22 bases between the two germline ends. CDR1 MGHRA and CDR2 YSYEKL come from the germline V gene. CDR3: CASSQLGAGARTKAFF. In nucleotides, the CDR3 is TGCGCCAGCAGCCAACTCGGGGCGGGGGCGCGGACAAAAGCTTTCTTT.

V usage is TRBV21-1 and J usage is TRBJ2-3; no check of the table's D call, TRBD1, against the DNA was made. TRBV21-1 is annotated as a pseudogene. This CDR3 has 18 amino acids. CDR3 loop: CASSKHFPGHITTDTQYF. In nucleotides, the CDR3 is TGTGCCAGCAGCAAACACTTCCCGGGACATATCACCACAGATACGCAGTATTTT.

The rearrangement uses TRBV6-6 and TRBJ2-7; perhaps TRBD1 as D (6 bases). This CDR3 is built from 15 residues. CDR1 is MNHNY, CDR2 SVGAGI, per germline (reference sequence). V lost 1 base, J lost 2 bases, and 12 bases lay in between. CDR3 sequence (DNA): TGTGCCAGCAGTTACTTGGACAGTTCCCCCTACGAGCAGTACTTC. Its translation: CASSYLDSSPYEQYF.

V and J are TRBV15 and TRBJ1-2; 10 bases agree with TRBD1. CDR3 length: 16 residues. J was trimmed by 6 bases and V by 0 bases; bases with no gene match: 7. In germline, CDR1 is LNHNV, CDR2 YYDKDF (reference sequence). Written as DNA, the CDR3 is TGTGCCACCAGCAGAGATCCCGACAGGGGGCCGAATGGCTACACCTTC. This codes for CATSRDPDRGPNGYTF.

V is TRBV5-1 and J is TRBJ2-1, with 12 bases aligning to TRBD2. CDR3 length: 21 amino acids. Trimming at V came to 1 base and at J to 0 bases, leaving 14 bases not matched to a gene. CDR1 is SGHRS, CDR2 YFSETQ, per germline. DNA of the CDR3: TGCGCCAGCAGCTTGAGGATTATCACTAGCGGGGGGCTTAACTCCTACAATGAGCAGTTCTTC. This codes for CASSLRIITSGGLNSYNEQFF. Complete variable domain (other parts from reference TRBV5-1 and TRBJ2-1): KAGVTQTPRYLIKTRGQQVTLSCSPISGHRSVSWYQQTPGQGLQFLFEYFSETQRNKGNFPGRFSGRQFSNSRSEMNVSTLELGDSALYLCASSLRIITSGGLNSYNEQFFGPGTRLTVL.

Only a few counts were recorded for this clone. V gene TRBV10-3 combines with J gene TRBJ1-1; the match to TRBD1 covers 7 bases. The germline V gene has CDR1 ENHRY and CDR2 SYGVKD. With V trimmed by 4 bases and J by 4 bases, 9 bases remained unmatched. The CDR3 is 15 amino acids. The CDR3 DNA reads as TGTGCCATCAGTGCCCCGGCGACAGGGAGCACTGAAGCTTTCTTT. Translation: CAISAPATGSTEAFF.

The chain combines TRBV19 with TRBJ2-5; TRBD2 might be the D (6 bases). Germline loops: CDR1 LNHDA, CDR2 SQIVND (reference sequence). V gave up 3 bases and J gave up 7 bases, with 15 bases separating them. The CDR3 contains 14 residues. The CDR3 loop reads CASSISFREVTQYF. CDR3 nucleotides: TGTGCCAGTAGTATTAGTTTCAGGGAGGTGACCCAGTACTTC.

CDR3 DNA sequence: TGTGCCAGCAGTTCTCACCAAATCCGGGACAGAGACACCGGGGAGCTGTTTTTT. Translation gives CASSSHQIRDRDTGELFF. The chain employs TRBV11-2 and TRBJ2-2, with TRBD1 matching over 7 bases. CDR1 and CDR2 (germline): SGHAT, FQNNGV. Unmatched junction bases numbered 16, after V lost 6 bases and J lost 3 bases. The CDR3 has 18 amino acids.

The chain links TRBV28 to TRBJ2-5; TRBD2 aligns across 8 bases. CDR1 is MDHEN, CDR2 SYDVKM, per germline. This CDR3 is built from 16 residues. Losses at the gene ends were 7 bases for V and 6 bases for J; bases not matched to a gene: 16. CDR3 sequence: CASTPGVAGPGKTQYF. CDR3 DNA: TGTGCCAGCACTCCCGGGGTAGCGGGGCCGGGGAAGACCCAGTACTTC.

This chain connects TRBV7-9 to TRBJ2-3; D is undetermined. The germline V and J ends were trimmed by 5 bases and 5 bases, with 14 bases remaining between them. The V gene's germline CDR1 is SEHNR and CDR2 FQNEAQ (reference sequence). The CDR3 sequence is 14 residues long. CDR3 protein: CASSLDSAGDTQYF. The CDR3 region has the DNA TGTGCCAGCAGCCTTGACTCTGCTGGAGATACGCAGTATTTT.

The chain links TRBV6-5 to TRBJ2-3; TRBD1 agrees at 7 bases. Unmatched junction bases numbered 9, after V lost 4 bases and J lost 2 bases. The CDR3 runs to 16 residues. Per germline, CDR1 MNHEY and CDR2 SVGAGI. The CDR3 region is CASSSRDSIITDTQYF. CDR3 bases: TGTGCCAGCAGTTCAAGGGACAGTATTATCACAGATACGCAGTATTTT.

The V call is TRBV27, the J call TRBJ1-5; 7 bases map to TRBD1. CDR3 length: 16 residues. Germline lookup yields CDR1 MNHEY and CDR2 SMNVEV (reference sequence). V lost 3 bases and J lost 1; bases outside the gene matches: 6. The CDR3: CASSFRGGRSNQPQHF. CDR3 DNA: TGTGCCAGCAGTTTTCGAGGGGGCCGAAGCAATCAGCCCCAGCATTTT.

This rearrangement joins TRBV28 to TRBJ1-4, with D perhaps matching TRBD1 (5 bases). Germline V gives CDR1 MDHEN, CDR2 SYDVKM. The CDR3 is 14 amino acids. Between the trimmed V and J ends, which lost 6 bases and 7 bases, there was a span of 15 bases. CDR3 coding DNA: TGTGCCAGCAGACCCGGGACTTCAGGTGAAAAACTGTTTTTT. Residues: CASRPGTSGEKLFF.

This chain connects TRBV6-1 to TRBJ2-3; TRBD1 aligns across 7 bases. The CDR3 covers 17 residues. The germline V gene encodes CDR1 MNHNS and CDR2 SASEGT. J was trimmed by 4 bases and V by 1 base; bases with no gene match: 11. Here the CDR3 reads CASSEDGDSHFSDTQYF. CDR3 DNA sequence: TGTGCCAGCAGTGAAGACGGGGACAGCCATTTTTCAGATACGCAGTATTTT.

This clone was seen more than once but under ten times. The rearrangement uses TRBV10-2 and TRBJ2-3; 8 bases map to TRBD1. The germline CDR1 and CDR2 sequences are WSHSY and SAAADI. This CDR3 contains 16 residues. V was clipped by 8 bases and J by 1 base; unmatched bases: 11. CDR3 amino acids: CASDPSQQGGTDTQYF. As DNA, the CDR3 is TGCGCCAGCGATCCAAGCCAACAGGGGGGCACAGATACGCAGTATTTT.

The CDR3 DNA sequence: TGTGCCAGCAGCTTAGAAGGGAGGGGTTATGGCTACACCTTC. As protein: CASSLEGRGYGYTF. The rearrangement joins TRBV7-8 to TRBJ1-2; tentatively, D is TRBD1 (5 bases). V gave up 1 base and J gave up 5 bases, with 11 bases separating them. Germline V gene lookup returns CDR1 SGHVS and CDR2 FQNEAQ. The CDR3 sequence is 14 residues long.

This clone has a single count. The chain combines TRBV5-6 with TRBJ2-6; 11 bases match TRBD1. V trimming: 8 bases; J trimming: 2 bases; junction bases outside the gene matches: 15. CDR1 is SGHDT, CDR2 YYEEEE, per germline. This CDR3 spans 19 amino acids. The CDR3 sequence: CASKARDRGFPTGANVLTF. The CDR3 coding sequence is TGTGCCAGTAAAGCCCGGGACAGGGGGTTCCCCACTGGGGCCAACGTCCTGACTTTC.

The rearrangement links TRBV7-6 to TRBJ1-5; 9 bases line up with TRBD1. Trimming removed 1 base from V and 9 bases from J; junction bases left unmatched: 4. The CDR3 has 14 amino acids. From germline, CDR1 is SGHVS and CDR2 FNYEAQ. CDR3 nucleotide sequence: TGTGCCAGCAGCTTAGGGGGACAGGGTGGGCCCCAGCATTTT. It specifies CASSLGGQGGPQHF.

The V and J genes are TRBV10-3 and TRBJ2-3; D is perhaps TRBD2 (5 bases). The germline CDR1 and CDR2 sequences are ENHRY and SYGVKD. The CDR3 length is 14 residues. Trimming cost V 3 bases and J 1 base, with 8 bases left between them. The CDR3 DNA reads TGTGCCATCAGTGATTGTAGCGGCACAGATACGCAGTATTTT. As protein: CAISDCSGTDTQYF.